One sample yielded the 21 T cell receptor beta chains listed below, sequenced in a study of identical twins. TCRdb re-called the 5' RACE reads with MiXCR, one entry per CDR3 protein. This repertoire shows fewer than 550,000 distinct CDR3 sequences, around an eighth found once; its top ten account for 0.8% to 1%. This same sample was also taken into another study, of yellow fever vaccine responses in identical twins.

The sample consisted of CD4+ T cells sorted from blood. The source of these receptors is a woman between 18 and 29 years old in good health.

This rearrangement joins TRBV3-1 to TRBJ2-1, with no clear D. Germline-derived CDR1 and CDR2 are LGHDT and YNNKEL (reference sequence). The CDR3 is made up of 12 amino acids. V shed 0 bases and J shed 9 bases, with 6 bases lying between them. The CDR3 DNA is TGTGCCAGCAGCCAAGATCGATTTGAGCAGTTCTTC. It yields the protein CASSQDRFEQFF.

This clonotype came up a few times. The chain has TRBV20-1 and TRBJ2-5; TRBD1 matches 7 bases. After removal of 1 base from V and 5 bases from J, the junction contained 10 bases not matched to a gene. Germline V CDR1 and CDR2: DFQATT, SNEGSKA (reference sequence). The length of the CDR3 is 15 residues. This chain's CDR3 is CSARVRGRRPETQYF. The CDR3 DNA is TGCAGTGCTAGAGTGAGGGGGCGTCGTCCGGAGACCCAGTACTTC.

This clonotype was seen more than once but under ten times. The chain links TRBV30 to TRBJ2-7, with 8 bases aligning to TRBD1. CDR3 length equals 14 residues. From germline, CDR1 is GTSNPN and CDR2 SVGIG (reference sequence). J lost 0 bases, V lost 5 bases, and 6 bases had no gene match. CDR3 loop: CAWATGGSSYEQYF. In DNA form, the CDR3 reads TGTGCCTGGGCTACAGGGGGTTCCTCCTACGAGCAGTACTTC.

This clonotype was detected ten times or more. The chain combines TRBV6-1 with TRBJ2-6, with D unresolved. The CDR3 covers 14 residues. Germline CDR1 is MNHNS and CDR2 is SASEGT. Between the trimmed V and J ends, which lost 6 bases and 2 bases, there was a span of 8 bases. The CDR3 reads CASRSFTGANVLTF. CDR3 nucleotide sequence: TGTGCCAGCAGATCCTTTACTGGGGCCAACGTCCTGACTTTC.

This clonotype was seen at least ten times. The chain has TRBV28 and TRBJ2-3; 7 positions agree with TRBD1. The CDR3 spans 15 residues. Trimming took 5 bases from V and 5 from J; bases not matched to a gene: 10. Germline V gene lookup returns CDR1 MDHEN and CDR2 SYDVKM. CDR3 sequence: CASSTSGTAKDTQYF. The CDR3 nucleotides read TGTGCCAGCAGTACCTCCGGGACAGCTAAAGATACGCAGTATTTT.

The chain combines TRBV7-9 with TRBJ2-1; 8 bases align to TRBD2. The V gene's germline CDR1 is SEHNR and CDR2 FQNEAQ (reference sequence). CDR3 length: 14 amino acids. Germline trimming cut 5 bases from V and 7 bases from J; bases unmatched to any gene: 7. The CDR3 DNA is TGTGCCAGCAGCCAGAGCGGGAGCGGGAATGAGCAGTTCTTC. Translation gives CASSQSGSGNEQFF.

This clonotype was detected a few times. This sequence joins TRBV2 and TRBJ2-1; 13 bases are a match to TRBD2. Per the germline V gene, CDR1 is SNHLY and CDR2 is FYNNEI. With 3 bases clipped from V and 9 bases from J, the junction kept 5 bases outside the gene matches. The CDR3 loop spans 15 amino acids. Written as DNA, the CDR3 is TGTGCCAGCAGTGAGGCACTAGCGGGGGGGGGTGAGCAGTTCTTC. As protein: CASSEALAGGGEQFF.

The chain joins TRBV7-3 to TRBJ2-5; 11 bases are shared with TRBD1. The germline V gene encodes CDR1 SGHTA and CDR2 FQGTGA. J lost 1 base, V lost 4 bases, and 8 bases had no gene match. The length of the CDR3 is 17 residues. Here the CDR3 DNA reads TGTGCCAGCAGCTCCTTCGGACAGGGGGCGACCCAAGAGACCCAGTACTTC. It translates to CASSSFGQGATQETQYF.

The genes are TRBV6-5 and TRBJ2-1, with D possibly TRBD1 on 7 matching bases. The germline gives CDR1 MNHEY, CDR2 SVGAGI. The CDR3 is 16 amino acids. V lost 2 bases and J lost 8, with 19 bases in between. The CDR3 is CASSYGEARGVDEQFF. The CDR3 nucleotides are TGTGCCAGCAGTTACGGGGAAGCCAGGGGGGTCGATGAGCAGTTCTTC.

V usage is TRBV20-1 and J usage is TRBJ2-1; a weak D match, TRBD2 (5 bases). From germline, CDR1 is DFQATT and CDR2 SNEGSKA (reference sequence). Trimming pared 1 base from V and 9 bases from J, leaving 16 bases between. This CDR3 has 14 amino acids. The chain's CDR3 is CSARVVRTYGEQFF. CDR3 nucleotide sequence: TGCAGTGCTAGAGTGGTTAGGACTTACGGTGAGCAGTTCTTC.

The chain is built from TRBV4-3 and TRBJ2-1, with TRBD2 as a possible D gene (5 bases). CDR3 length equals 19 residues. The V gene's germline CDR1 is LGHNA and CDR2 YSLEER. V was trimmed by 0 bases and J by 0 bases, leaving 18 bases between them. The CDR3 bases are TGCGCCAGCAGCCAAGATAGGGCAGCGGCCCACAGCTCCTACAATGAGCAGTTCTTC. This codes for CASSQDRAAAHSSYNEQFF.

The chain is built from TRBV3-1 and TRBJ2-1; D is possibly TRBD2 (6 bases). Trimming took 4 bases from V and 9 from J, leaving 22 bases between them. The CDR3 has 16 residues. Germline values: CDR1 LGHDT, CDR2 YNNKEL (reference sequence). In nucleotides, the CDR3 is TGTGCCAGCAGCCGCCTATCTGGCGGGATGGGGGGTGAGCAGTTCTTC. This encodes CASSRLSGGMGGEQFF.

The V and J genes are TRBV5-5 and TRBJ2-7, with TRBD2 identical over 7 bases. This CDR3 comprises 14 residues. From germline, CDR1 is SGHKS and CDR2 YYEKEE (reference sequence). V was pared by 8 bases and J by 6 bases, with 14 bases of the junction left unmatched. CDR3 DNA sequence: TGTGCCAGGAATGTGGGGGGGAAAATAGGCGAGCAGTACTTC. Amino acid sequence: CARNVGGKIGEQYF.

This clonotype showed up just a few times. The chain is built from TRBV3-1 and TRBJ1-5; D not resolved. The CDR3 has 15 amino acids. V was pared by 5 bases and J by 3 bases, with 14 bases between. The germline V gene encodes CDR1 LGHDT and CDR2 YNNKEL (reference sequence). The CDR3 sequence: CASSKDVRPNQPQHF. CDR3 DNA: TGTGCCAGCAGCAAGGACGTCCGACCCAATCAGCCCCAGCATTTT.

This clonotype appeared a few times. This chain links TRBV7-2 with TRBJ2-1; TRBD2 matches at 11 bases. CDR3 length: 15 residues. V lost 1 base, J lost 9 bases, and 5 bases stayed unmatched. CDR1 SGHTA and CDR2 FQGNSA come from the germline V gene. The CDR3 is CASSLVTSGSVEQFF. The DNA for the CDR3 is TGTGCCAGCAGCTTAGTTACTAGCGGGAGCGTTGAGCAGTTCTTC.

In this sample, this clonotype turned up a few times. The rearrangement links TRBV20-1 to TRBJ2-6; D possibly corresponds to TRBD1 (5 bases). Trimming pared 0 bases from V and 4 bases from J, leaving 10 bases between. CDR3 size: 15 residues. Germline V gene lookup returns CDR1 DFQATT and CDR2 SNEGSKA (reference sequence). The CDR3 is CSARDRVLGANVLTF. The CDR3 nucleotides are TGCAGTGCTAGAGACAGGGTGTTGGGGGCCAACGTCCTGACTTTC.

J is TRBJ2-7 and V is TRBV5-1; 11 bases match TRBD2. Trimming cost V 4 bases and J 3 bases; bases outside gene matches: 24. The germline V gene has CDR1 SGHRS and CDR2 YFSETQ. The CDR3 totals 21 residues. This chain's CDR3 is CASSPRPLTSGGTIKNYEQYF. CDR3 coding DNA: TGCGCCAGCAGCCCCCGTCCCCTTACTAGCGGGGGAACGATTAAAAACTACGAGCAGTACTTC.

The V and J genes are TRBV7-2 and TRBJ2-3; D ambiguous. The germline CDR1 and CDR2 sequences are SGHTA and FQGNSA. The CDR3 extends over 11 amino acids. V shed 8 bases and J shed 6 bases, with 9 bases lying between them. Written as DNA, the CDR3 is TGTGCCAGCGGTCCTATTGATACGCAGTATTTT. It is translated as CASGPIDTQYF.

This rearrangement joins TRBV5-1 to TRBJ2-2; possible D gene TRBD2, 5 bases. Trimming cost V 0 bases and J 5 bases, with 17 bases left between them. Germline CDR1 reads SGHRS; CDR2 reads YFSETQ. The CDR3 extends over 17 amino acids. The CDR3: CASSLEVQEVWTGELFF. CDR3 nucleotides: TGCGCCAGCAGCTTGGAGGTTCAGGAGGTTTGGACCGGGGAGCTGTTTTTT.

This clonotype has at least ten counts. V is TRBV12-3 or TRBV12-4 and J is TRBJ1-2, with D unresolved. V lost 5 bases to trimming and J lost 5 bases, with 15 bases between them. There are 14 residues in the CDR3. The CDR3 is CASSLREVGYGYTF. The CDR3 DNA reads TGTGCCAGCAGTCTTCGGGAAGTCGGGTATGGCTACACCTTC.

CDR3 residues: CASSYLAGGVEQYF. The CDR3 region has the DNA TGTGCCAGCAGTTACCTGGCAGGGGGCGTCGAGCAGTACTTC. The chain couples TRBV6-2 or TRBV6-3 to TRBJ2-7; 8 bases match TRBD1. The CDR3 spans 14 residues. V shed 2 bases, J shed 6 bases, and the junction held 6 bases outside the gene matches. Per germline, CDR1 MNHEY and CDR2 SVGEGT.